The clone carrying this TCR beta chain has a single count. This record belongs to a study of blood T cell repertoires in COVID-19. As for the study in general: Sources were T cells, B-cell-depleted T cells, or PBMCs; the material itself was cDNA or gDNA.

Germline V gene data show CDR1 as SGHDN and CDR2 as FVKESK. This CDR3 comprises 20 residues. With V trimmed by 7 bases and J by 5 bases, 20 bases remained unmatched. TCRdb keeps only in-frame clones here, not all; method: immunoSEQ multiplex PCR. Of around 60,000 clones in the sample, 86% are singletons; the top ten hold 1% to 1.5%. Material: peripheral blood. The V and J genes are TRBV14 and TRBJ2-1; TRBD2 matches 13 bases. The clonotype originates from a woman of 80 years or more with acute or convalescent COVID-19. The CDR3 coding sequence is TGTGCCAGCACCTTATTTTCCGGGACTAGCGGGGCCCCGCCTGACAATGAGCAGTTCTTC. Encoded protein: CASTLFSGTSGAPPDNEQFF.